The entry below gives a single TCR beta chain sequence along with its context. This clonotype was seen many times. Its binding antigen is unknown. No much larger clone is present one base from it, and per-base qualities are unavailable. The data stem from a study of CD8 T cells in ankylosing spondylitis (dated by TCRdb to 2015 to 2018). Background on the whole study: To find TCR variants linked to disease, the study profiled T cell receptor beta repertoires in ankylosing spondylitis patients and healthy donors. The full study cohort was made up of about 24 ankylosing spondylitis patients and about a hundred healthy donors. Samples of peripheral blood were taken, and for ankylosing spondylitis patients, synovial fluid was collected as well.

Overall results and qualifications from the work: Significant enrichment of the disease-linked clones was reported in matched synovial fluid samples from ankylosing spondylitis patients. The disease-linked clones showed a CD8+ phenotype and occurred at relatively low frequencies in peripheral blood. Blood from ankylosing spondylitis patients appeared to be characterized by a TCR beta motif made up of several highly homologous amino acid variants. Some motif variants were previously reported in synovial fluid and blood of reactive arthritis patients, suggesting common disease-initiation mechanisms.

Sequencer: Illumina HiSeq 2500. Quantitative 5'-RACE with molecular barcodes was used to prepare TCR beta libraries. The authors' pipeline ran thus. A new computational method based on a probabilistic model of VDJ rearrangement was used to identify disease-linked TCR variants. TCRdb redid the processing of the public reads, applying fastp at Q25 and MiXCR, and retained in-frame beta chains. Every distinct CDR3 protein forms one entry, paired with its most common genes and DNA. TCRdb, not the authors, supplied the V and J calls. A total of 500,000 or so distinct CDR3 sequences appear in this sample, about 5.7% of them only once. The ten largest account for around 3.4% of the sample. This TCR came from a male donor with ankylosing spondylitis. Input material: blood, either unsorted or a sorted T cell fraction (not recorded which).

The DNA sequence is given as TGTGCCAGCAGCTTGCCTCCCCGGGGCTACACCTTC. This codes for CASSLPPRGYTF. The chain is made from TRBV7-2 and TRBJ1-2; the D gene assignment is ambiguous. Per the germline V gene, SGHTA is the CDR1 and FQGNSA is the CDR2. V is shortened by 3 bases, J by 8 bases, and the region joining them spans 10 bases. The CDR3 spans 12 residues, from the cysteine through the phenylalanine. Only the CDR3 portion is preserved as DNA: 36 bases, with reading frame beginning at the first base.